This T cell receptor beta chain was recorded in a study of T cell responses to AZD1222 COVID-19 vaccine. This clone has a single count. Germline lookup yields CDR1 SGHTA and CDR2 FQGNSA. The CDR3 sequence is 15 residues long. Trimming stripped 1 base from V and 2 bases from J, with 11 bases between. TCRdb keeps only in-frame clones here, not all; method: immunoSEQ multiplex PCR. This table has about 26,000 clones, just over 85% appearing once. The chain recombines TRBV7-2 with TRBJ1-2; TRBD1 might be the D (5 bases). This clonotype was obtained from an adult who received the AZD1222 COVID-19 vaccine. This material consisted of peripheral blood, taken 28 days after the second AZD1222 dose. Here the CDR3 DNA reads TGTGCCAGCAGCTTAGTTGGGGGAAGGAACTATGGCTACACCTTC. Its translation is CASSLVGGRNYGYTF. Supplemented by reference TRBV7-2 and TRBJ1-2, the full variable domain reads GAGVSQSPSNKVTEKGKDVELRCDPISGHTALYWYRQSLGQGLEFLIYFQGNSAPDKSGLPSDRFSAERTGGSVSTLTIQRTQQEDSAVYLCASSLVGGRNYGYTFGSGTRLTVV.